The 10 T cell receptor beta chains in this list originate from one sample, sequenced in a study of blood T cell repertoires in COVID-19. Sequenced by immunoSEQ multiplex PCR; TCRdb stores in-frame clones only, minus some. The sample comprises 400,000 to 550,000 clones, about 90% of which are singletons, and almost 2% rests with the top ten. The sequenced sample was PBMCs or T cells enriched from blood (not recorded which). Receptors were obtained from a woman between 18 and 30 years old with acute COVID-19.

The chain has TRBV7-8 and TRBJ1-2; 9 nucleotides line up with TRBD1. The V gene's germline CDR1 is SGHVS and CDR2 FQNEAQ. CDR3 length: 14 residues. V was clipped by 4 bases and J by 4 bases; unmatched bases: 4. This CDR3 is CASSSDRGGYGYTF. The CDR3 coding sequence is TGTGCCAGCAGCTCGGACAGGGGAGGCTATGGCTACACCTTC.

This clone was observed a single time. The V and J genes are TRBV20-1 and TRBJ1-3; D is undetermined. Trimming removed 4 bases at V and 7 bases at J, with 8 bases between. CDR3 length equals 11 residues. Germline V lookup: CDR1 DFQATT, CDR2 SNEGSKA (reference sequence). CDR3 coding DNA: TGCAGTGCTACCCCGGGGAACACCATATATTTT. Encoded protein: CSATPGNTIYF.

In nucleotides, the CDR3 is TGTGCCTGGACCCCCCCTGGCAGGGACTATGGCTACACCTTC. Translating it yields CAWTPPGRDYGYTF. This sequence joins TRBV30 and TRBJ1-2; TRBD1 might be the D (5 bases). V lost 4 bases and J 3 bases, leaving 15 bases between the germline ends. The CDR3 totals 14 residues. The germline V gene encodes CDR1 GTSNPN and CDR2 SVGIG (reference sequence). Full variable domain (outside the CDR3, taken from reference TRBV30 and TRBJ1-2): SQTIHQWPATLVQPVGSPLSLECTVEGTSNPNLYWYRQAAGRGLQLLFYSVGIGQISSEVPQNLSASRPQDRQFILSSKKLLLSDSGFYLCAWTPPGRDYGYTFGSGTRLTVV.

V is TRBV15 and J is TRBJ2-7; D ambiguous. With 1 base removed from V and 3 bases from J, the gap between germline ends came to 16 bases. This CDR3 is built from 16 residues. Germline-derived CDR1 and CDR2 are LNHNV and YYDKDF (reference sequence). The CDR3 sequence: CATSRGGQLSNYEQYF. As DNA, the CDR3 is TGTGCCACCAGCAGAGGAGGCCAGTTATCAAACTACGAGCAGTACTTC.

The chain combines TRBV10-3 with TRBJ1-2; 10 nucleotides line up with TRBD1. The ends lost 8 bases at V and 1 base at J; junction bases unmatched: 4. The CDR3 extends over 14 amino acids. Germline V gene lookup returns CDR1 ENHRY and CDR2 SYGVKD. CDR3 DNA: TGTGCCATCGAGGGGGACAGGGGTAACTATGGCTACACCTTC. This translates into CAIEGDRGNYGYTF.

The chain joins TRBV6-5 to TRBJ2-7; D call uncertain. With 0 bases removed from V and 3 bases from J, the gap between germline ends came to 12 bases. The CDR3 is made up of 15 amino acids. Germline V gene lookup returns CDR1 MNHEY and CDR2 SVGAGI. The CDR3 sequence is CASSYSRRRFYEQYF. DNA of the CDR3: TGTGCCAGCAGTTACTCGAGACGGCGGTTCTACGAGCAGTACTTC.

This clone was seen more than once but under ten times. V and J are TRBV3-1 (or the pseudogene TRBV3-2) and TRBJ2-7, with a tentative D call TRBD1 (6 bases). Germline V gene sequence: CDR1 LGHDT, CDR2 YNNKEL (reference sequence). This CDR3 region has 15 residues. V lost 2 bases and J lost 0, with 11 bases in between. CDR3 sequence reads: CASSQTTGSSYEQYF. CDR3 DNA sequence: TGTGCCAGCAGCCAAACTACAGGGAGCTCCTACGAGCAGTACTTC.

The chain recombines TRBV7-2 with TRBJ1-1, with 7 bases that match TRBD1. The V segment lost 4 bases and the J segment 5 bases; nucleotides outside the gene matches: 10. This CDR3 has 15 residues. Germline lookup yields CDR1 SGHTA and CDR2 FQGNSA. DNA of the CDR3: TGTGCCAGCAGCTCACGAACAGGGGTCTGGACTGAAGCTTTCTTT. Its translation: CASSSRTGVWTEAFF. Complete variable domain (other parts from reference TRBV7-2 and TRBJ1-1): GAGVSQSPSNKVTEKGKDVELRCDPISGHTALYWYRQSLGQGLEFLIYFQGNSAPDKSGLPSDRFSAERTGGSVSTLTIQRTQQEDSAVYLCASSSRTGVWTEAFFGQGTRLTVV.

CDR3 amino acids: CASSRRPGTKSYEQYF. Here the CDR3 DNA reads TGCGCCAGCAGCCGCCGTCCCGGGACTAAATCCTACGAGCAGTACTTC. The chain joins TRBV5-1 to TRBJ2-7; 7 bases line up with TRBD2. Germline values: CDR1 SGHRS, CDR2 YFSETQ. With V trimmed by 4 bases and J by 1 base, 11 bases remained unmatched. This CDR3 contains 16 residues.

The chain carries TRBV2 and TRBJ1-1, with D hard to call. This CDR3 has 11 amino acids. CDR1 and CDR2 (germline): SNHLY, FYNNEI. Trimming cost V 2 bases and J 7 bases, with 5 bases left between them. CDR3 residues: CASSEQVEAFF. CDR3 DNA sequence: TGTGCCAGCAGTGAACAGGTTGAAGCTTTCTTT.